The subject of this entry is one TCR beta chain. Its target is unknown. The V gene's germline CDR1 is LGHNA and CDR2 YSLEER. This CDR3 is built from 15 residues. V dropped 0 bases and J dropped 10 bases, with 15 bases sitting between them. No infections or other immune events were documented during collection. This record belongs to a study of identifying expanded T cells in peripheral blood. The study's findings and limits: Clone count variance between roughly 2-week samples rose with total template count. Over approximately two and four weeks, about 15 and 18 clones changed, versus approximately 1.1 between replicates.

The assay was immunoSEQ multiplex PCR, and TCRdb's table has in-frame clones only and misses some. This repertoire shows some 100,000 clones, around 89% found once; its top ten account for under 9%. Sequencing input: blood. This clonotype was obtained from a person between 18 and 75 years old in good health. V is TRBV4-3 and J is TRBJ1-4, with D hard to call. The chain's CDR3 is CASSQEFRREGKLFF. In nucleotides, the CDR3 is TGCGCCAGCAGCCAAGAATTCCGGAGAGAAGGAAAACTGTTTTTT.